This TCR beta chain is drawn from a study of immune characterization of retroperitoneal liposarcoma. After removal of 4 bases from V and 8 bases from J, the junction contained 8 bases not matched to a gene. The CDR3 extends over 15 amino acids. This clonotype came up many times. MiXCR, applied by TCRdb to the PCR reads, yields one record per CDR3 protein. The data show 15,000 or so distinct CDR3 sequences, with 47% seen just once and roughly 12% held by the top ten. This TCR was sampled from a female donor with retroperitoneal liposarcoma. The rearrangement joins TRBV12-3 or TRBV12-4 to TRBJ2-1; 10 nucleotides match TRBD2. The specimen was tumor tissue. This CDR3 reads CASSSERGGGDEQFF. CDR3 DNA sequence: TGTGCCAGCAGTTCCGAGCGGGGGGGGGGCGATGAGCAGTTCTTC.